The subject of this entry is one T cell receptor beta chain. These data belong to a study of T cell responses to AZD1222 COVID-19 vaccine. Trimming shortened V by 6 bases and J by 4 bases, and 10 bases separated the two germline ends. The CDR3 spans 14 residues. CDR1 and CDR2 from the germline V gene are SGHVS and FNYEAQ. Sequenced by immunoSEQ multiplex PCR; TCRdb stores in-frame clones only, minus some. The repertoire holds about 170,000 clones, with more than 80% as singletons. This sequence was found in an adult in good health. The chain is built from TRBV7-6 and TRBJ1-6, with D unresolved. The sample was peripheral blood, taken on day 0 of AZD1222 vaccination. The CDR3 DNA reads as TGTGCCAGCAGTCGAGATCTTTATAATTCACCCCTCCACTTT. Translating it yields CASSRDLYNSPLHF.